One and the same sample provided the 5 T cell receptor beta chains below, sequenced in a study of T-cell memory formation after mild COVID-19. TCRdb analysed the 5' RACE reads with MiXCR anew, one entry per CDR3 protein. The repertoire holds 450,000 or so distinct CDR3 sequences, with roughly 23% as singletons. The sequenced sample consisted of PBMCs or a T cell subset sorted from them (not recorded which). The receptors here all came from an adult woman who had mild COVID-19 (a few samples of this study predate the infection). Cell type and time point are not known.

V and J are TRBV12-3 or TRBV12-4 and TRBJ1-6, with D possibly matching TRBD1 (5 bases). The length of the CDR3 is 15 residues. Trimming removed 3 bases at V and 7 bases at J, with 13 bases between. The CDR3 DNA reads as TGTGCCAGCAGTTTGGGTCCAGGGCTCAATTCACCCCTCCACTTT. Translating it yields CASSLGPGLNSPLHF.

The rearrangement joins TRBV12-3 or TRBV12-4 to TRBJ2-7; tentative D call: TRBD2 (7 bases). Deletions cut 6 bases from V and 7 bases from J, with 19 bases between. CDR3 length: 14 amino acids. CDR3 loop: CASSSSTGGREQYF. The CDR3 coding sequence is TGTGCCAGCAGCTCCTCCACCGGGGGGCGGGAGCAGTACTTC.

This clonotype was found a few times. The V call is TRBV14, the J call TRBJ2-3; TRBD2 matches at 9 bases. The CDR3 loop spans 14 amino acids. Germline V CDR1 and CDR2: SGHDN, FVKESK. V lost 5 bases, J lost 5 bases, and 5 bases stayed unmatched. CDR3 amino acids: CASSVQAGGDTQYF. For the CDR3, the DNA is TGTGCCAGCAGCGTCCAAGCGGGGGGAGATACGCAGTATTTT.

The chain couples TRBV29-1 to TRBJ2-7, with TRBD1 as a possible D gene (6 bases). The V gene lost 7 bases and the J gene lost 2 bases, with 18 bases spanning the gap. The germline CDR1 and CDR2 sequences are SQVTM and ANQGSEA. This CDR3 is 14 amino acids long. For the CDR3, the DNA is TGCAGCGCCAACAGGGACCGCGCTCCCTACGAGCAGTACTTC. Translating it yields CSANRDRAPYEQYF.

The V gene is TRBV5-4, the J gene TRBJ2-5; D call uncertain. Between the trimmed V and J ends, which lost 6 bases and 7 bases, there was a span of 22 bases. Looked up from germline, CDR1 is SGHNT and CDR2 is YYREEE (reference sequence). The CDR3 sequence is 15 residues long. DNA for the CDR3: TGTGCCAGCACCCGCAAAGGTGACCGAAACGGGACCCAGTACTTC. It encodes CASTRKGDRNGTQYF.